This T cell receptor beta chain was sequenced in a study of breast tumors, draining lymph nodes, adjacent tissues. Notes on the study in general: Findings are consistent with lymph node origin and intratumoral expansion of most tumor T cells. Tumor repertoires ranked between lymph nodes and nontumor tissue in diversity, with V and J gene preferences. Luminal-like breast cancer showed significantly higher tumor–nontumor repertoire similarity than basal-like.

MiXCR was run by TCRdb on the multiplex PCR reads, yielding one entry per CDR3 protein. This table has fewer than 150,000 distinct CDR3 sequences, around 21% appearing once. The V gene's germline CDR1 is MNHNY and CDR2 SVGAGI (reference sequence). J lost 2 bases, V lost 4 bases, and 5 bases had no gene match. CDR3 length: 14 residues. Samples came from axillary lymph nodes draining the breast cancer. This clonotype has at least ten counts. The antigen is unknown. Material: axillary lymph node tissue. The receptor's source is a female donor with breast cancer. Some clones in this sample may be carry-over from other donors' samples. This chain connects TRBV6-6 to TRBJ2-7; 7 bases are a match to TRBD1. CDR3: CASSFAGGTYEQYF. The CDR3 bases are TGTGCCAGCAGTTTTGCAGGGGGAACCTACGAGCAGTACTTC.